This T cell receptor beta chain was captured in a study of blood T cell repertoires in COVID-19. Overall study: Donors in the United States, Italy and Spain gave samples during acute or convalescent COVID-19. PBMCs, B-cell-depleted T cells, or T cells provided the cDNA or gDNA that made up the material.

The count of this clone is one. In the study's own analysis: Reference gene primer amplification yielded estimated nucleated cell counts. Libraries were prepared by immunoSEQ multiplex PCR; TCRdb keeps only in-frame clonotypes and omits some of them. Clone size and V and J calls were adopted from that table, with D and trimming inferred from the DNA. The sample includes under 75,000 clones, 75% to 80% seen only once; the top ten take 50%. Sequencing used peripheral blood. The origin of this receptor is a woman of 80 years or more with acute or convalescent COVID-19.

CDR3 residues: CASSSFDRGDSYEQYF. The CDR3 nucleotides read TGTGCCAGCAGTTCGTTTGACAGGGGCGACTCCTACGAGCAGTACTTC. The rearrangement links TRBV28 to TRBJ2-7; 8 bases line up with TRBD1. V lost 4 bases and J lost 0; bases outside the gene matches: 8. The CDR3 totals 16 residues. The germline V gene has CDR1 MDHEN and CDR2 SYDVKM. Full variable domain (missing parts from reference TRBV28 and TRBJ2-7): DVKVTQSSRYLVKRTGEKVFLECVQDMDHENMFWYRQDPGLGLRLIYFSYDVKMKEKGDIPEGYSVSREKKERFSLILESASTNQTSMYLCASSSFDRGDSYEQYFGPGTRLTVT.